This T cell receptor (beta chain) emerged from a study of blood T cell repertoires in COVID-19. Turning to the study itself: Sources were T cells, B-cell-depleted T cells, or PBMCs; the material itself was cDNA or gDNA.

Original analysis: How many nucleated cells were present was estimated from reference gene primer amplification. Measured with immunoSEQ multiplex PCR; TCRdb has only the in-frame clones, and not every one. V, J and clone size were drawn from that table, and D and trimming were deduced from the DNA. Found here are around 70,000 clones, approximately 89% of them singletons; the top ten hold approximately 4.8%. The source material was peripheral blood. The sequence derives from a woman aged 55-75 years with active COVID-19.

CDR3 sequence: CASTMSSGNTIYF. CDR3 in DNA: TGTGCCAGCACCATGAGCTCTGGAAACACCATATATTTT. The chain employs TRBV28 and TRBJ1-3, with D hard to call. The germline V and J ends were trimmed by 7 bases and 0 bases, with 7 bases remaining between them. The CDR3 totals 13 residues. Germline V gene lookup returns CDR1 MDHEN and CDR2 SYDVKM.